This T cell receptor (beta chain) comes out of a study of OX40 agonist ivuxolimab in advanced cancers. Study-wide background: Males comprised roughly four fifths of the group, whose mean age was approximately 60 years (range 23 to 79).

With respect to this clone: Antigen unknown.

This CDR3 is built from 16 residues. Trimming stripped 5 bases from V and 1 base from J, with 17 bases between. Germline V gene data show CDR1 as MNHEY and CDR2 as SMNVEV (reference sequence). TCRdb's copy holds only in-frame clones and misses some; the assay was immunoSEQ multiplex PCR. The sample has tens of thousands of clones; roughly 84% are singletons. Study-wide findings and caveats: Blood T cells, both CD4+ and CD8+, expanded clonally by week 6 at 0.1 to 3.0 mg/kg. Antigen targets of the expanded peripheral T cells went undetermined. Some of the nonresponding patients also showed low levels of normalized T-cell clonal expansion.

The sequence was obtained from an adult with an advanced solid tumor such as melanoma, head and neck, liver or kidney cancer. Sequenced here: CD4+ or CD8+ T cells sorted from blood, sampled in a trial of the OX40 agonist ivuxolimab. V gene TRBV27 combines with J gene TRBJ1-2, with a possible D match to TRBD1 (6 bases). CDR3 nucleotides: TGTGCCAGCAGTCCGCTGGACAGTCGAAATAACTATGGCTACACCTTC. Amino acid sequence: CASSPLDSRNNYGYTF.